Presented here are 2 T cell receptor beta chains from one specimen sequenced in a study of control samples from healthy donors and cancer patients. Assay used: immunoSEQ multiplex PCR; TCRdb lists only in-frame clones, some missing. The sample consists of 95,000 to 150,000 clones, about nine tenths of them appearing once. The sequencing input was blood. The receptors here all came from a woman between 18 and 29 years old in good health.

The chain recombines TRBV4-2 with TRBJ2-3; 8 bases align to TRBD2. The germline CDR1 and CDR2 sequences are LGHNA and YNFKEQ. This CDR3 has 14 amino acids. The J segment lost 4 bases and the V segment lost 2 bases, leaving 2 bases of the junction unmatched. The CDR3 DNA follows: TGTGCCAGCAGCCAATACGGGGGGGCAGATACGCAGTATTTT. Translated, it gives CASSQYGGADTQYF.

This clone was seen repeatedly, ten times or more. In DNA, the CDR3 is TGTGCCACCTCTGAAGGGTATAATGAAAAACTGTTTTTT. Its translation: CATSEGYNEKLFF. The gene calls are TRBV28 and TRBJ1-4; the D is unclear. Trimming left V 10 bases short and J 4 bases short, with 13 bases between. Germline V gene lookup returns CDR1 MDHEN and CDR2 SYDVKM. This CDR3 is 13 amino acids long.